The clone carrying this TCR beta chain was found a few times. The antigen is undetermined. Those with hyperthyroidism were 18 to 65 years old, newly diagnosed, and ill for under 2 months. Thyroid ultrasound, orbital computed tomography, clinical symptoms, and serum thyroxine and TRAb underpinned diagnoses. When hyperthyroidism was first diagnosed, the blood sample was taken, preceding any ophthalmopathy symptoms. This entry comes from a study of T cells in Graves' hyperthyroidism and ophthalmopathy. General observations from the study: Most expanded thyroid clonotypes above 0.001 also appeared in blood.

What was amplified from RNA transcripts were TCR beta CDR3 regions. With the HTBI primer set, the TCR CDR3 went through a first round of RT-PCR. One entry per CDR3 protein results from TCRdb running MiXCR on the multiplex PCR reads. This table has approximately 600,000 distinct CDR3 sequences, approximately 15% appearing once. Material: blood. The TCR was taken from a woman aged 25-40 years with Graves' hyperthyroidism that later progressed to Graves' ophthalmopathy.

The chain's CDR3 is CASRPTMNTEAFF. The CDR3 coding sequence is TGTGCCAGCAGGCCGACAATGAACACTGAAGCTTTCTTT. The chain recombines TRBV27 with TRBJ1-1; D is unresolved. This CDR3 has 13 residues. Germline CDR1 is MNHEY and CDR2 is SMNVEV (reference sequence). The ends were cut back, 6 bases at V and 0 bases at J, with 8 bases in the middle.